This TCR beta chain was obtained from a study of blood T cells in healthy people across ages. Study-wide background: Capture via template switching afforded approximately one barcoded beta molecule per two T cells. Whole-study findings and limits: Long-lived donors carried more naive CD4+ cells and greater diversity than aged donors.

A J-beta primer mix and a sample-barcoded 5' primer were used in a second PCR of roughly 7 to 12 cycles. Samples each returned at least 3 million CDR3-containing paired-end reads. TCRdb independently ran MiXCR on the 5' RACE reads; one entry per CDR3 protein. This table has 650,000 to 1,000,000 distinct CDR3 sequences, about 37% appearing once. This clonotype was recorded at least ten times. The target antigen is unknown. This CDR3 has 13 residues. V was pared by 1 base and J by 5 bases, with 7 bases between. Germline CDR1 LGHNA, CDR2 YSLEER. RNA extraction gave at least 5.5 micrograms of total RNA per sample.

The sequenced sample consisted of blood. This chain joins TRBV4-3 and TRBJ2-3, with D perhaps matching TRBD2 (5 bases). The TCR was taken from a young man in good health. The CDR3 loop reads CASSQAAGDTQYF. The CDR3 nucleotides are TGCGCCAGCAGCCAAGCGGCGGGAGATACGCAGTATTTT.